One sample yielded the 25 T cell receptor beta chains listed below, sequenced in a study of siplizumab effects on memory and regulatory T cells. TCRdb's copy holds only in-frame clones and misses some; the assay was immunoSEQ multiplex PCR. The table lists some 100,000 clones, roughly nine tenths of them singletons. The sequenced sample was Tregs sorted from blood. The receptor set was obtained from a human donor in good health.

The chain is built from TRBV6-6 and TRBJ2-7, with D perhaps matching TRBD2 (5 bases). The CDR3 length is 14 residues. Trimming cost V 6 bases and J 5 bases, with 17 bases left between them. Germline-derived CDR1 and CDR2 are MNHNY and SVGAGI (reference sequence). The CDR3 reads CASRSGEGMNEQYF. CDR3 DNA: TGTGCCAGCAGGTCCGGGGAAGGGATGAACGAGCAGTACTTC.

The chain recombines TRBV28 with TRBJ1-5; D not resolved. Germline CDR1 and CDR2: MDHEN and SYDVKM. Trimming pared 8 bases from V and 10 bases from J, leaving 18 bases between. The CDR3 is made up of 13 amino acids. The CDR3 sequence is CASQGPAGLPQHF. As DNA, the CDR3 is TGTGCCAGCCAAGGGCCTGCTGGCCTTCCCCAGCATTTT.

Comments on this clone: Compared with germline, one end of the junction differs, possibly owing to a read error. The chain carries TRBV7-7 and TRBJ2-3; 8 bases line up with TRBD1. Germline-derived CDR1 and CDR2 are SSHAT and FNYEAQ (reference sequence). The CDR3 is 15 amino acids. The CDR3 is CASSLGWTGRDTQYF. In DNA, the CDR3 is TGTGCTAGCAGCTTAGGTTGGACAGGGCGGGATACGCAGTATTTT.

The genes are TRBV7-6 and TRBJ2-7; tentatively, D is TRBD2 (5 bases). The CDR3 covers 14 residues. Trimming removed 4 bases at V and 0 bases at J, with 10 bases between. Looked up from germline, CDR1 is SGHVS and CDR2 is FNYEAQ. CDR3 nucleotide sequence: TGTGCCAGCAGCTGGAGGACGGCCTCCTACGAGCAGTACTTC. Amino acids: CASSWRTASYEQYF. Complete variable domain (other parts from reference TRBV7-6 and TRBJ2-7): GAGVSQSPRYKVTKRGQDVALRCDPISGHVSLYWYRQALGQGPEFLTYFNYEAQQDKSGLPNDRFSAERPEGSISTLTIQRTEQRDSAMYRCASSWRTASYEQYFGPGTRLTVT.

The chain couples TRBV7-2 to TRBJ1-1; D is unresolved. Per the germline V gene, CDR1 is SGHTA and CDR2 is FQGNSA. This CDR3 is 14 amino acids long. Trimming removed 5 bases at V and 4 bases at J, with 14 bases between. The CDR3 nucleotides are TGTGCCAGCAGCATACAATTAGGGCTCACTGAAGCTTTCTTT. Its translation is CASSIQLGLTEAFF.

The chain has TRBV4-1 and TRBJ1-2; possible D gene TRBD1, 6 bases. Germline V gene data show CDR1 as MGHRA and CDR2 as YSYEKL. This CDR3 contains 15 residues. Trimming shortened V by 6 bases and J by 1 base, and 15 bases separated the two germline ends. This CDR3 reads CASSPDRTLNYGYTF. The CDR3, as DNA: TGCGCCAGCAGTCCCGACAGGACCCTTAACTATGGCTACACCTTC.

This chain uses TRBV27 with TRBJ2-3, with D perhaps assigned TRBD1 or TRBD2 (5 bases each). The CDR3 length is 16 residues. Trimming cost V 3 bases and J 2 bases, with 15 bases left between them. Germline CDR1 is MNHEY and CDR2 is SMNVEV (reference sequence). CDR3 amino acids: CASSFMRGGNTDTQYF. CDR3 DNA sequence: TGTGCCAGCAGTTTTATGAGGGGTGGAAACACAGATACGCAGTATTTT.

This clone showed up just once. A read error may produce the germline difference seen at one junction end. Other DNA sequences in this specimen translate into the identical CDR3. The V gene is TRBV27, the J gene TRBJ2-7, with 7 nucleotides matching TRBD1. There are 14 residues in the CDR3. Germline CDR1 is MNHEY and CDR2 is SMNVEV (reference sequence). CDR3 sequence reads: CASGRDSPSYEQYF. Here the CDR3 DNA reads TGTGCCAGCGGTCGGGACAGTCCCTCCTATGAGCAGTACTTC.

This rearrangement joins TRBV11-1 to TRBJ2-7, with D possibly matching TRBD1 (6 bases). The CDR3 is made up of 13 amino acids. Germline lookup yields CDR1 SGHAT and CDR2 FQDESV (reference sequence). Trimming took off 1 base at V and 6 bases at J, with 10 bases between the two ends. Here the CDR3 DNA reads TGTGCCAGCAGCTTAGTAGAGGGGGTCGAGCAGTACTTC. This sequence encodes CASSLVEGVEQYF.

The chain combines TRBV18 with TRBJ2-7; TRBD2 agrees at 10 bases. The CDR3 totals 17 residues. V lost 2 bases, J lost 3 bases, and 10 bases stayed unmatched. Germline values: CDR1 KGHSH, CDR2 LQKENI. DNA for the CDR3: TGTGCCAGCTCACCAGAGGAATTACTAGCGGGATTCTACGAGCAGTACTTC. It yields the protein CASSPEELLAGFYEQYF.

The CDR3 is CASSPPRAKTGQFF. The CDR3 nucleotides are TGTGCCAGCAGCCCCCCAAGGGCCAAGACGGGGCAGTTCTTC. The chain links TRBV13 to TRBJ2-1; no definite D call. The CDR3 loop spans 14 amino acids. CDR1 is PRHDT, CDR2 FYEKMQ, per germline (reference sequence). V lost 5 bases and J 12 bases, leaving 20 bases between the germline ends. The entire variable domain, with the rest obtained from reference TRBV13 and TRBJ2-1, is as follows: AAGVIQSPRHLIKEKRETATLKCYPIPRHDTVYWYQQGPGQDPQFLISFYEKMQSDKGSIPDRFSAQQFSDYHSELNMSSLELGDSALYFCASSPPRAKTGQFFGPGTRLTVL.

V is TRBV2 and J is TRBJ2-5; D uncertain. The CDR3 has 12 amino acids. The germline CDR1 and CDR2 sequences are SNHLY and FYNNEI. Trimming stripped 8 bases from V and 6 bases from J, with 13 bases between. DNA of the CDR3: TGTGCCAGCTCGCCGGACCCGAAGACCCAGTACTTC. Translation: CASSPDPKTQYF.

The sample holds one count of this clone. The rearrangement uses TRBV5-1 and TRBJ2-1; possible D gene TRBD2, 6 bases. The CDR3 runs 15 residues. V lost 0 bases to trimming and J lost 10 bases, with 17 bases between them. Germline V gene data show CDR1 as SGHRS and CDR2 as YFSETQ. In DNA form, the CDR3 reads TGCGCCAGCAGCTTGGGAGGGACTCTTTCCAGGGAGCAGTTCTTC. Translating gives CASSLGGTLSREQFF.

This chain connects TRBV7-9 to TRBJ2-7; TRBD1 agrees at 10 bases. V trimming: 6 bases; J trimming: 7 bases; junction bases outside the gene matches: 9. Germline V gives CDR1 SEHNR, CDR2 FQNEAQ (reference sequence). This CDR3 contains 14 residues. In DNA, the CDR3 is TGTGCCAGCAGGCAAAGAGGGACAGGGGCAGAGCAGTACTTC. This codes for CASRQRGTGAEQYF. The whole variable domain, remainder taken from reference TRBV7-9 and TRBJ2-7, is DTGVSQNPRHKITKRGQNVTFRCDPISEHNRLYWYRQTLGQGPEFLTYFQNEAQLEKSRLLSDRFSAERPKGSFSTLEIQRTEQGDSAMYLCASRQRGTGAEQYFGPGTRLTVT.

The rearrangement joins TRBV4-1 to TRBJ2-5; TRBD1 agrees at 9 bases. Germline values: CDR1 MGHRA, CDR2 YSYEKL. The CDR3 sequence is 16 residues long. Germline trimming cut 5 bases from V and 1 base from J; bases unmatched to any gene: 8. CDR3 protein: CASSSHRGPSQETQYF. CDR3 sequence (DNA): TGCGCCAGCAGCTCTCACAGGGGGCCCTCCCAAGAGACCCAGTACTTC.

CDR3 nucleotides: TGTGCCAGCAGCTTGAACTATGGCTACACCTTC. It is translated as CASSLNYGYTF. The chain uses TRBV5-4 and TRBJ1-2, with D uncertain. V was trimmed by 1 base and J by 2 bases, leaving 0 bases between them. This CDR3 is built from 11 residues. The V gene's germline CDR1 is SGHNT and CDR2 YYREEE (reference sequence).

This chain uses TRBV7-3 with TRBJ2-5, with a possible D match to TRBD2 (5 bases). Germline V gene sequence: CDR1 SGHTA, CDR2 FQGTGA. The CDR3 is 13 amino acids. Trimming stripped 4 bases from V and 4 bases from J, with 10 bases between. CDR3 in DNA: TGTGCCAGCAGCTCCCGCCGGGGAGAGACCCAGTACTTC. Translation gives CASSSRRGETQYF.

This chain uses TRBV11-1 with TRBJ2-3; D is uncertain. V was pared by 5 bases and J by 5 bases, with 5 bases between. Germline CDR1 is SGHAT and CDR2 is FQDESV (reference sequence). The CDR3 consists of 11 residues. The CDR3, as DNA: TGTGCCAGCAGCCTAGGAGATACGCAGTATTTT. It is translated as CASSLGDTQYF.

This sequence joins TRBV2 and TRBJ2-1, with D uncertain. This CDR3 is 15 amino acids long. Per the germline V gene, CDR1 is SNHLY and CDR2 is FYNNEI. With 2 bases removed from V and 2 bases from J, the gap between germline ends came to 10 bases. The CDR3: CASSEQRLAYNEQFF. DNA of the CDR3: TGTGCCAGCAGTGAACAGCGTCTGGCCTACAATGAGCAGTTCTTC.

The rearrangement links TRBV11-2 to TRBJ2-3, with 9 positions matching TRBD2. CDR3 length: 17 residues. Per germline, CDR1 SGHAT and CDR2 FQNNGV. V dropped 1 base and J dropped 2; count of bases not matched to a gene: 7. In DNA, the CDR3 is TGTGCCAGCAGCTTAGTCGCTGGCGGGAGGGCCACAGATACGCAGTATTTT. Protein: CASSLVAGGRATDTQYF.

This sequence joins TRBV5-1 and TRBJ2-7, with TRBD1 identical over 7 bases. The J segment lost 2 bases and the V segment lost 4 bases, leaving 6 bases of the junction unmatched. This CDR3 is built from 14 residues. Germline CDR1 SGHRS, CDR2 YFSETQ. The CDR3 DNA reads as TGCGCCAGCAGCCGGACAGGAGAAACCTACGAGCAGTACTTC. This gives the protein CASSRTGETYEQYF.

The chain combines TRBV2 with TRBJ1-2, with 7 nucleotides matching TRBD1. Per germline, CDR1 SNHLY and CDR2 FYNNEI. J was trimmed by 8 bases and V by 6 bases; bases with no gene match: 9. This CDR3 is 13 amino acids long. The CDR3, as DNA: TGTGCCAGCAGCCACGACAGGGAGAGGGGCTACACCTTC. Its translation is CASSHDRERGYTF.

This clone was counted once. This chain connects TRBV28 to TRBJ1-1; D might be TRBD1 (5 bases). The CDR3 has 12 residues. V gave up 9 bases and J gave up 2 bases, with 10 bases separating them. CDR1 is MDHEN and CDR2 is SYDVKM in the germline V gene. DNA of the CDR3: TGTGCCAGTAGGACACCTAACACTGAAGCTTTCTTT. Residues: CASRTPNTEAFF.

The V gene is TRBV7-2, the J gene TRBJ1-1; unclear D gene. The germline V and J ends were trimmed by 3 bases and 3 bases, with 8 bases remaining between them. In germline, CDR1 is SGHTA, CDR2 FQGNSA. The CDR3 is 13 amino acids. The CDR3 sequence: CASSFGLYTEAFF. The CDR3 DNA reads TGTGCCAGCAGCTTTGGACTATACACTGAAGCTTTCTTT.

The chain uses TRBV6-5 and TRBJ1-1; no clear D gene. CDR3 length equals 12 residues. Germline assignment: CDR1 MNHEY and CDR2 SVGAGI. V lost 5 bases to trimming and J lost 6 bases, with 10 bases between them. CDR3 sequence reads: CASSPRTAEAFF. CDR3 nucleotides: TGTGCCAGCAGTCCAAGGACTGCTGAAGCTTTCTTT.